The present entry profiles one T cell receptor (beta chain) with its context. Its antigen is not identified. As to treatment: roughly 18 received Ad26.COV2.S at low or high dose, single or two shots; a few received placebo; per-sample allocation not given. The study sampled participants on day 63 after the first vaccine or placebo injection. Ad26 vector vaccine expressed Wuhan-strain SARS-CoV-2 spike. The data originate from a study of Ad26.COV2.S vaccination and SARS-CoV-2 variants. General study results and limits: Spike-specific CD8+ and CD4+ T cell responses reportedly showed substantial breadth after vaccination.

Sequencing was performed with immunoSEQ multiplex PCR; in TCRdb, only in-frame clones are kept and a portion is missing. This sample yields 350,000 to 500,000 clones, of which less than 95% are seen a single time; about 4.5% belongs to the top ten. Sample: peripheral blood, taken in a trial of Ad26.COV2.S vaccine versus placebo. This TCR came from a person aged 18 to 59 who received the Ad26.COV2.S COVID-19 vaccine or a placebo.

In DNA, the CDR3 is TGTGCCAGCATTCGGCAAAGTAATGAAAAACTGTTTTTT. Its protein product is CASIRQSNEKLFF. The V gene is TRBV6-5, the J gene TRBJ1-4; D is ambiguous. With 7 bases removed from V and 4 bases from J, the gap between germline ends came to 10 bases. The CDR3 consists of 13 residues. Per germline, CDR1 MNHEY and CDR2 SVGAGI.